Shown below are 32 T cell receptor beta chains from a single sample sequenced in a study of post-analysis software for immune sequencing data. Unique molecular identifiers featured in each of the TCR beta cDNA libraries. TCRdb itself ran the PCR reads through MiXCR, one entry per CDR3 protein. The table has roughly 170,000 distinct CDR3 sequences, roughly 31% seen once. General study findings and limits: Comparison of patients with controls showed about 5 TRBV segments more frequent in patients, TRBV5-6, TRBV5-1 and TRBV20-1 among them.

Antigen specificity for these receptors is unknown. Input material: blood. Source of these receptors: a girl aged 10 to 17 with multiple sclerosis.

This clonotype was detected ten times or more. V and J are TRBV7-9 and TRBJ2-5; D may correspond to TRBD1 or TRBD2 (5 bases each). The CDR3 length is 11 residues. Trimming stripped 6 bases from V and 11 bases from J, with 13 bases between. From germline, CDR1 is SEHNR and CDR2 FQNEAQ (reference sequence). The CDR3, as DNA: TGTGCCAGCAGGGGGGAGACTGAGCAGTACTTC. Its protein product is CASRGETEQYF.

In its sample, this clonotype was seen many times. The chain uses TRBV6-5 and TRBJ2-6; 9 positions agree with TRBD1. The CDR3 has 17 residues. Germline CDR1 is MNHEY and CDR2 is SVGAGI. With 4 bases clipped from V and 0 bases from J, the junction kept 4 bases outside the gene matches. CDR3 residues: CASSWTGAHSGANVLTF. The CDR3, as DNA: TGTGCCAGCAGTTGGACAGGGGCTCACTCTGGGGCCAACGTCCTGACTTTC.

With respect to this clonotype: One end of the junction is discordant with germline, which a read error may explain. V gene TRBV14 combines with J gene TRBJ1-2, with 8 positions matching TRBD1. The CDR3 covers 15 residues. Germline V gives CDR1 SGHDN, CDR2 FVKESK. The CDR3 loop is CTSSQETRGPRGYTF. The CDR3 region has the DNA TGTACCAGCAGCCAAGAGACCAGGGGGCCACGTGGCTACACCTTC.

V and J are TRBV28 and TRBJ2-7, with unresolved D. The CDR3 contains 11 residues. CDR1 is MDHEN and CDR2 is SYDVKM in the germline V gene. Trimming took off 6 bases at V and 5 bases at J, with 8 bases between the two ends. The CDR3 here is CASSVSDEQYF. In DNA form, the CDR3 reads TGTGCCAGCAGCGTTAGTGACGAGCAGTACTTC.

This clonotype was observed many times. The V gene is TRBV20-1, the J gene TRBJ2-4; 8 bases match TRBD1. V lost 4 bases and J lost 6; bases outside the gene matches: 2. The CDR3 runs 12 residues. In germline, CDR1 is DFQATT, CDR2 SNEGSKA (reference sequence). CDR3 in DNA: TGCAGTGCTACGGACAGGGCAAACATTCAGTACTTC. It translates to CSATDRANIQYF.

The table lists this clonotype with a few counts. The chain links TRBV7-9 to TRBJ1-1, with 8 bases aligning to TRBD1. CDR3 length: 15 residues. V lost 0 bases to trimming and J lost 5 bases; unmatched junction nucleotides: 5. Per the germline V gene, CDR1 is SEHNR and CDR2 is FQNEAQ (reference sequence). The CDR3 region is CASSLASGGETEAFF. In nucleotides, the CDR3 is TGTGCCAGCAGCTTAGCCTCAGGGGGCGAAACTGAAGCTTTCTTT.

This clonotype turned up a few times. The chain's CDR3 is CASSLSISYEQYF. DNA of the CDR3: TGTGCCAGCAGTTTATCGATCTCCTACGAGCAGTACTTC. The V call is TRBV27, the J call TRBJ2-7; no clear D gene. Germline CDR1 reads MNHEY; CDR2 reads SMNVEV (reference sequence). Trimming took off 0 bases at V and 0 bases at J, with 3 bases between the two ends. This CDR3 region has 13 residues.

The chain has TRBV19 and TRBJ2-2, with 7 nucleotides matching TRBD1. The germline gives CDR1 LNHDA, CDR2 SQIVND (reference sequence). CDR3 length: 19 amino acids. Germline trimming cut 5 bases from V and 3 bases from J; bases unmatched to any gene: 18. The CDR3 bases are TGTGCCAGTAGTCCCCTTGTATTAGACAGGGAAGAGCACACCGGGGAGCTGTTTTTT. Amino acid sequence: CASSPLVLDREEHTGELFF.

This clonotype has more than one count but fewer than ten. The chain has TRBV27 and TRBJ1-6, with TRBD1 as a possible D gene (5 bases). Trimming left V 4 bases short and J 10 bases short, with 14 bases between. From germline, CDR1 is MNHEY and CDR2 SMNVEV (reference sequence). This CDR3 has 14 amino acids. CDR3 DNA sequence: TGTGCCAGCAGTTCGTTGGGGGATGGGTCACCCCTCCACTTT. It codes for CASSSLGDGSPLHF.

This clonotype was detected once. Given a much more abundant clone one base away, this may be a read error. The genes are TRBV4-2 and TRBJ2-3; D gene unclear. The CDR3 length is 13 residues. CDR1 LGHNA and CDR2 YNFKEQ come from the germline V gene. The CDR3, as DNA: TGTGCCAGCAGCAAAGAAGAAGGAAGTACGCAGTATTTT. Translation gives CASSKEEGSTQYF.

This clonotype was recorded a few times. The chain joins TRBV19 to TRBJ1-1; D is unresolved. V lost 7 bases and J lost 0, with 12 bases in between. The CDR3 is made up of 14 amino acids. Per germline, CDR1 LNHDA and CDR2 SQIVND (reference sequence). The CDR3 loop reads CASTQQHLNTEAFF. DNA of the CDR3: TGTGCCAGTACCCAACAACATCTGAACACTGAAGCTTTCTTT.

This clonotype appeared many times. The V gene is TRBV6-5, the J gene TRBJ2-7; 7 nucleotides line up with TRBD2. J lost 3 bases, V lost 2 bases, and 4 bases had no gene match. This CDR3 is 14 amino acids long. Germline V gene data show CDR1 as MNHEY and CDR2 as SVGAGI. The CDR3 spells CASSYGRGVYEQYF. CDR3 nucleotide sequence: TGTGCCAGCAGTTACGGTCGGGGGGTCTACGAGCAGTACTTC.

Points on this clonotype: A much bigger clone sits one base away, suggesting this may be a read error. The rearrangement joins TRBV5-1 to TRBJ2-7, with D perhaps matching TRBD1 or TRBD2 (7 bases each). The CDR3 loop spans 13 amino acids. CDR1 and CDR2 from the germline V gene are SGHRS and YFSETQ. CDR3 DNA sequence: TGCGCCAGCAGCCTTGACAGGGACTACGAGCGGTACTTC. Its protein product is CASSLDRDYERYF.

This clonotype was recorded only once. This may arise from a read error, as a much more abundant clone is one base away. The chain joins TRBV5-4 to TRBJ1-2, with D possibly being TRBD1 (6 bases). The germline V gene has CDR1 SGHNT and CDR2 YYREEE (reference sequence). The CDR3 is made up of 17 amino acids. CDR3 residues: CASSFIGQGPTSYGHTF. Here the CDR3 DNA reads TGTGCCAGCAGCTTTATCGGGCAGGGGCCCACCTCCTATGGCCACACCTTC.

This clonotype was detected many times. The rearrangement links TRBV19 to TRBJ1-2; TRBD1 agrees at 8 bases. V shed 11 bases, J shed 3 bases, and the junction held 11 bases outside the gene matches. Germline values: CDR1 LNHDA, CDR2 SQIVND (reference sequence). This CDR3 has 14 amino acids. The CDR3 DNA is TGTGCCTCCGTTCCGGGACAGGACCACTATGGCTACACCTTC. As protein: CASVPGQDHYGYTF. Full variable domain (rest looked up from reference TRBV19 and TRBJ1-2): DGGITQSPKYLFRKEGQNVTLSCEQNLNHDAMYWYRQDPGQGLRLIYYSQIVNDFQKGDIAEGYSVSREKKESFPLTVTSAQKNPTAFYLCASVPGQDHYGYTFGSGTRLTVV.

This clonotype was picked up many times. V gene TRBV29-1 combines with J gene TRBJ2-1; unclear D gene. V was pared by 2 bases and J by 12 bases, with 8 bases between. Germline V lookup: CDR1 SQVTM, CDR2 ANQGSEA. The length of the CDR3 is 10 residues. The CDR3 loop is CSVEWGGQFF. The CDR3 region has the DNA TGCAGCGTTGAATGGGGTGGGCAGTTCTTC.

The sample holds a few counts of this clonotype. The V gene is TRBV28, the J gene TRBJ2-7; TRBD1 aligns across 7 bases. Looked up from germline, CDR1 is MDHEN and CDR2 is SYDVKM. J was trimmed by 1 base and V by 6 bases; bases with no gene match: 3. This CDR3 spans 13 amino acids. The DNA of the CDR3 is TGTGCCAGCAGCGCGGACAGGTCCTACGAGCAGTACTTC. Translated, it gives CASSADRSYEQYF.

This clonotype was seen only a few times. The rearrangement uses TRBV14 and TRBJ2-1, with TRBD2 matching 9 bases. Looked up from germline, CDR1 is SGHDN and CDR2 is FVKESK. The CDR3 spans 15 residues. V trimming: 4 bases; J trimming: 1 base; junction bases outside the gene matches: 2. The CDR3 nucleotides are TGTGCCAGCAGCCGGCGGGGGGGATCCTACAATGAGCAGTTCTTC. This encodes CASSRRGGSYNEQFF.

In this sample, this clonotype turned up many times. The chain carries TRBV12-3 or TRBV12-4 and TRBJ2-5; TRBD2 aligns across 12 bases. V trimming: 5 bases; J trimming: 5 bases; junction bases outside the gene matches: 6. The CDR3 covers 15 residues. The DNA for the CDR3 is TGTGCCAGCAGTCCCGGACTAGCGGGAACCGAGACCCAGTACTTC. This translates into CASSPGLAGTETQYF.

This clonotype occurred many times. The CDR3 region has the DNA TGTGCCAGCAGCGTCGGACTTGTCCGTGGCTACACCTTC. Encoded protein: CASSVGLVRGYTF. The chain is built from TRBV9 and TRBJ1-2; no definite D call. Germline V gene data show CDR1 as SGDLS and CDR2 as YYNGEE. The V end was cut by 2 bases, the J end by 7 bases, with 12 bases between. The CDR3 consists of 13 residues. The full variable domain, its missing parts supplied by reference TRBV9 and TRBJ1-2, is DSGVTQTPKHLITATGQRVTLRCSPRSGDLSVYWYQQSLDQGLQFLIQYYNGEERAKGNILERFSAQQFPDLHSELNLSSLELGDSALYFCASSVGLVRGYTFGSGTRLTVV.

The chain couples TRBV18 to TRBJ1-2, with unresolved D. This CDR3 is built from 15 residues. CDR1 is KGHSH, CDR2 LQKENI, per germline. The V end lost 6 bases, the J end lost 0 bases, and 14 bases lay between the germline ends. CDR3 bases: TGTGCCAGCTCGCCATCACAGCTGTCTAACTATGGCTACACCTTC. Encoded protein: CASSPSQLSNYGYTF. Variable domain in full (rest from reference TRBV18 and TRBJ1-2): NAGVMQNPRHLVRRRGQEARLRCSPMKGHSHVYWYRQLPEEGLKFMVYLQKENIIDESGMPKERFSAEFPKEGPSILRIQQVVRGDSAAYFCASSPSQLSNYGYTFGSGTRLTVV.

The J gene is TRBJ1-1, the V gene TRBV7-9; 8 nucleotides line up with TRBD1. The CDR3 sequence is 17 residues long. Trimming at V came to 3 bases and at J to 3 bases, leaving 12 bases not matched to a gene. Germline CDR1 SEHNR, CDR2 FQNEAQ (reference sequence). DNA for the CDR3: TGTGCCAGCAGCTTCCAGGGGGCCGGGTTCGTGGACACTGAAGCTTTCTTT. The encoded protein is CASSFQGAGFVDTEAFF.

This clonotype occurred many times. This chain joins TRBV28 and TRBJ2-5, with 7 bases identical to TRBD2. CDR3 length: 13 amino acids. V shed 6 bases and J 11 bases; nucleotides not matched to a gene: 12. Germline V lookup: CDR1 MDHEN, CDR2 SYDVKM. CDR3 protein: CASSNVGREAQYF. In DNA form, the CDR3 reads TGTGCCAGCAGCAACGTAGGGAGGGAAGCGCAGTACTTC.

There are many counts of this clonotype. The chain employs TRBV18 and TRBJ2-7, with D perhaps given as TRBD1 or TRBD2 (5 bases each). Trimming stripped 4 bases from V and 2 bases from J, with 12 bases between. The CDR3 consists of 14 residues. The germline gives CDR1 KGHSH, CDR2 LQKENI. The CDR3 spells CASSLGTTAYEQYF. The CDR3 DNA is TGTGCCAGCTCACTAGGGACCACCGCCTACGAGCAGTACTTC.

The gene calls are TRBV5-1 and TRBJ2-7, with 7 bases aligning to TRBD1. Germline CDR1 reads SGHRS; CDR2 reads YFSETQ. V trimming: 4 bases; J trimming: 3 bases; junction bases outside the gene matches: 7. The length of the CDR3 is 14 residues. The CDR3 DNA reads TGCGCCAGCAGCCGAGACAGGGAATTCTACGAGCAGTACTTC. Its translation: CASSRDREFYEQYF.

This clonotype was seen more than once but under ten times. The chain links TRBV3-1 to TRBJ2-1; 8 nucleotides agree with TRBD2. The ends lost 1 base at V and 6 bases at J; junction bases unmatched: 8. In germline, CDR1 is LGHDT, CDR2 YNNKEL (reference sequence). CDR3 size: 16 residues. The CDR3 here is CASSQVSSGSINEQFF. The CDR3 bases are TGTGCCAGCAGCCAAGTTTCCAGCGGGAGTATCAATGAGCAGTTCTTC.

The rearrangement links TRBV12-3 or TRBV12-4 to TRBJ1-1, with 7 nucleotides matching TRBD1. Germline trimming cut 5 bases from V and 4 bases from J; bases unmatched to any gene: 7. This CDR3 contains 14 residues. The CDR3 nucleotides are TGTGCCAGCAGTGAGACAGGGACGGGCACTGAAGCTTTCTTT. Translating it yields CASSETGTGTEAFF.

This clonotype was counted at least ten times. The rearrangement joins TRBV12-3 or TRBV12-4 to TRBJ2-7; 11 positions agree with TRBD1. The V and J ends lost 3 bases and 5 bases, in that order; junction bases with no gene match: 6. CDR3 size: 15 residues. In nucleotides, the CDR3 is TGTGCCAGCAGTTTCGCCGGACAGGGGGCCGACGAGCAGTACTTC. This gives the protein CASSFAGQGADEQYF.

The CDR3 region is CATSRERAVGDRYF. DNA of the CDR3: TGTGCCACCAGCAGAGAGAGGGCGGTTGGGGATAGGTACTTC. This chain connects TRBV15 to TRBJ2-7; D perhaps matches TRBD2 (5 bases). The CDR3 has 14 residues. V lost 0 bases, J lost 12 bases, and 18 bases lay in between. Germline CDR1 is LNHNV and CDR2 is YYDKDF (reference sequence). The complete variable domain, with remaining parts taken from reference TRBV15 and TRBJ2-7, reads DAMVIQNPRYQVTQFGKPVTLSCSQTLNHNVMYWYQQKSSQAPKLLFHYYDKDFNNEADTPDNFQSRRPNTSFCFLDIRSPGLGDTAMYLCATSRERAVGDRYFGPGTRLTVT.

This clonotype has a count of ten or more. The chain has TRBV7-8 and TRBJ1-6, with D perhaps TRBD1 (5 bases). The V gene lost 2 bases and the J gene lost 12 bases, with 8 bases spanning the gap. The CDR3 consists of 12 residues. CDR1 and CDR2 (germline): SGHVS, FQNEAQ. CDR3 protein: CASSLQGLPLHF. The CDR3 DNA sequence: TGTGCCAGCAGCTTACAGGGCCTACCCCTCCACTTT.

The rearrangement joins TRBV28 to TRBJ2-7, with D tentatively TRBD1 or TRBD2 (5 bases each). Deletions cut 10 bases from V and 3 bases from J, with 16 bases between. The CDR3 contains 13 residues. In germline, CDR1 is MDHEN, CDR2 SYDVKM. The CDR3 protein is CATNRDGDYEQYF. CDR3 nucleotides: TGTGCCACCAATCGGGACGGAGACTACGAGCAGTACTTC.

The chain joins TRBV7-9 to TRBJ1-1; 9 bases match TRBD1. The V gene's germline CDR1 is SEHNR and CDR2 FQNEAQ (reference sequence). The trim removed 7 bases at V and 9 bases at J, leaving 12 bases unmatched. CDR3 length: 14 residues. The CDR3 nucleotides read TGTGCCAGCATCCCCGGGACAGGGTATGATCAAGCTTTCTTT. Protein product: CASIPGTGYDQAFF.